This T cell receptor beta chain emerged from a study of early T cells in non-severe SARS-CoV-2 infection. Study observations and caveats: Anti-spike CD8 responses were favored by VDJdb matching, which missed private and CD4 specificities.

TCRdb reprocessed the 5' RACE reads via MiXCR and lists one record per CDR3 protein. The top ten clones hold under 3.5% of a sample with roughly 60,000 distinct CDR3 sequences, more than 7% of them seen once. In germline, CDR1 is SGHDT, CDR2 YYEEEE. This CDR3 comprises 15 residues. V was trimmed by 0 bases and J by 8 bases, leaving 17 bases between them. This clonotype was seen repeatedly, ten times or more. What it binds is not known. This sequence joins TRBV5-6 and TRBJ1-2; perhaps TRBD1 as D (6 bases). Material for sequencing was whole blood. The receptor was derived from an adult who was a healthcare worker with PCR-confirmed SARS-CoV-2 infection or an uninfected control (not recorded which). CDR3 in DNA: TGTGCCAGCAGCTTGGTGGCAGGGGTGCAGGGCGGCTACACCTTC. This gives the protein CASSLVAGVQGGYTF.